A selection of T cell receptor beta chains follows, all from one sample in a study of blood T cell repertoires in COVID-19. Here immunoSEQ multiplex PCR was the method, and the copy in TCRdb shows in-frame clones only, minus some. The sample yields around 480,000 clones, about nine tenths seen once. Sequenced material: PBMCs or T cells enriched from blood (not recorded which). These TCRs come from a woman aged 18 to 35 who had recovered from COVID-19. The CDR3 runs from the conserved cysteine through the conserved F or W. The order of the fields is J gene, V gene, D gene, CDR3 protein. The D gene is left open where the match is weak.

>TRBJ1-1|TRBV7-9|-
CASSLGGFGNTEAFF
>TRBJ2-7|TRBV11-2|TRBD2
CASSLVNLAVYEQYF
>TRBJ1-1|TRBV5-1|-
CASSLTGFEAFF
>TRBJ1-2|TRBV7-9|TRBD1
CASSSGQNYGYTF
>TRBJ2-2|TRBV7-2|TRBD1
CASSLQGETGELFF
>TRBJ1-4|TRBV2|-
CATKSTDGTNEKLFF
>TRBJ2-2|TRBV29-1|-
CSVEKSNTGELFF
>TRBJ1-6|TRBV5-1|TRBD1
CASSLGQGDSPLHF
>TRBJ2-1|TRBV9|TRBD2
CASSPGGYGEQFF
>TRBJ2-1|TRBV5-4|-
CASSLGVGYNEQFF
>TRBJ2-7|TRBV9|-
CASSVTSAQYEQYF
>TRBJ1-1|TRBV28|-
CASSPVREAEAFF
>TRBJ1-5|TRBV30|TRBD1
CAWGPGGRQPQHF
>TRBJ2-5|TRBV18|-
CASSPPSETQYF
>TRBJ1-2|TRBV6-1|-
CASSEWTQSNYGYTF
>TRBJ1-1|TRBV5-4|-
CASRGGSNTEAFF
>TRBJ1-1|TRBV7-3|TRBD1
CASSLTGSHTEAFF
>TRBJ2-3|TRBV5-1|-
CASSSQRASTDTQYF
>TRBJ1-2|TRBV28|-
CASIGAGRSGYTF
>TRBJ2-1|TRBV12-5|-
CASGPPRDFHEQFF
>TRBJ2-7|TRBV3-1/TRBV3-2|-
CASSQDLEDYEQYF
>TRBJ2-2|TRBV6-6|-
CASSRDITNTGELFF
>TRBJ2-2|TRBV9|-
CASSERTGELFF
>TRBJ1-1|TRBV7-3|TRBD1
CASSSTQGAEAFF
>TRBJ2-5|TRBV5-4|-
CASSLSPGVQETQYF
>TRBJ2-2|TRBV4-2|TRBD2
CASSRAGDFRENTGELFF
>TRBJ2-7|TRBV5-5|TRBD1
CASSFLDRGGYEQYF
>TRBJ1-1|TRBV3-1/TRBV3-2|-
CASSQVVGGTEAFF
>TRBJ1-1|TRBV11-2|TRBD1
CASSYFSGDSNVNTEAFF
>TRBJ1-2|TRBV5-1|-
CASFSMPGDYGYTF
>TRBJ2-1|TRBV7-2|-
CASSFGRENEQFF
>TRBJ1-2|TRBV29-1|TRBD1
CSVVEGAGYTF
>TRBJ2-2|TRBV2|-
CASRYGIPSRELFF
>TRBJ1-6|TRBV6-5|-
CASSSPSGIYSPLHF
>TRBJ2-1|TRBV28|TRBD2
CASSFGGADEQFF
>TRBJ1-2|TRBV7-9|-
CASSSGGMSYGYTF
>TRBJ1-1|TRBV6-1|-
CASSENPPFRDRVGSNTEAFF
>TRBJ2-7|TRBV2|TRBD2
CASSEAGGTFHYEQYF
>TRBJ1-6|TRBV3-1/TRBV3-2|-
CASSQVDNNSPLHF
>TRBJ1-4|TRBV2|-
CASRVGQTNEKLFF
>TRBJ1-1|TRBV7-9|-
CASTPREGLNTEAFF
>TRBJ1-1|TRBV5-1|-
CASSLRGLRDTEAFF
>TRBJ1-2|TRBV2|TRBD1
CASSRGNYGYTF
>TRBJ1-1|TRBV6-5|TRBD1
CASTLGQLNTEAFF
>TRBJ1-5|TRBV7-2|TRBD1
CASSLQGGNQPQHF
>TRBJ2-5|TRBV30|-
CAWSGVSGVLPKETQYF
>TRBJ1-3|TRBV7-6|-
CASSLFGGGNTIYF
>TRBJ1-1|TRBV2|-
CATHGTKNTEAFF
>TRBJ2-2|TRBV5-6|-
CASSFSGLLPTGELFF
>TRBJ2-1|TRBV3-1/TRBV3-2|TRBD2
CASSPSGTSGGFF
>TRBJ1-1|TRBV6-1|TRBD1
CASSDGVRGLKAAFF
>TRBJ2-2|TRBV7-8|TRBD1
CASSRTGTPGELFF
>TRBJ2-5|TRBV19|-
CASSIRGETQYF